This TCR beta chain appears in the sequencing data of a study of CD8 T cells in ankylosing spondylitis. Scientists made TCR beta libraries using quantitative 5'-RACE with molecular barcodes. TCRdb re-called the 5' RACE reads with MiXCR, one entry per CDR3 protein. The sample lists 190,000 or so distinct CDR3 sequences, roughly 13% occurring once. For this clonotype: Its antigen remains unknown.

Findings and caveats of the study: Seemingly distinctive of ankylosing spondylitis blood was a TCR beta motif formed by eight highly homologous variants. Previous work reported some of these motif variants in the synovial fluid and blood of reactive arthritis.

Sequencing used blood, either unsorted or a sorted T cell fraction (not recorded which). This clonotype was sampled from a male donor with ankylosing spondylitis or in good health (not recorded which).

CDR3 nucleotide sequence: TGTGCCATCGAGCGGGGAGGGCGGCACGATGAGCAGTTCTTC. Translated, it gives CAIERGGRHDEQFF. The chain links TRBV2 to TRBJ2-1; 7 bases agree with TRBD2. The germline CDR1 and CDR2 sequences are SNHLY and FYNNEI. The CDR3 loop spans 14 amino acids. The V segment lost 10 bases and the J segment 8 bases; nucleotides outside the gene matches: 14.